This T cell receptor (beta chain) emerged from a study of patients and donors after allogeneic stem cell transplantation. The CDR3 consists of 15 residues. Germline V gene data show CDR1 as SGHRS and CDR2 as YFSETQ. Trimming took 2 bases from V and 5 from J; bases not matched to a gene: 7. Via MiXCR, TCRdb re-called the RT-PCR reads, giving one row per CDR3 protein. Among some 960,000 distinct CDR3 sequences listed, about a sixth were seen once. This rearrangement joins TRBV5-1 to TRBJ2-3; 8 nucleotides agree with TRBD2. Material for sequencing was blood, either unsorted or a sorted T cell fraction (not recorded which). The TCR originated in a human donor who was either an allogeneic HSCT recipient or a stem cell or donor lymphocyte infusion donor (not recorded which). It is not recorded whose cells these are; they may come from a transplant donor. This CDR3 is CASSFPSGSVDTQYF. As DNA, the CDR3 is TGCGCCAGCAGCTTCCCCAGCGGGAGTGTAGATACGCAGTATTTT.